The source of this TCR beta chain is a study of T cells after yellow fever vaccination. This CDR3 has 14 residues. Unmatched junction bases numbered 1, after V lost 5 bases and J lost 3 bases. Germline assignment: CDR1 SGHTA and CDR2 FQGNSA. This clonotype has at least ten counts. Its antigen remains unknown. The TCR cDNA carried a universal primer site and UMIs from 5'RACE template switching. TCRdb called the 5' RACE reads again in MiXCR, with one record for every CDR3 protein. The sample holds about 260,000 distinct CDR3 sequences, 10% to 15% seen once. The study, taken as a whole, reports: Abundant clonotypes (contaminants from the bulk population) could be present in FACS-sorted repertoires. Clonotypes appearing in both CD4 and CD8 compartments existed, and their share was small. Reappearing after the booster were most of the clones from primary vaccination (about 96% CD4, about 87% CD8).

This specimen consisted of CD4+ T cells sorted from PBMCs, obtained 45 days after the yellow fever booster vaccination. This TCR came from a young man who received the YFV17D yellow fever vaccine. This chain links TRBV7-2 with TRBJ2-3, with 11 bases identical to TRBD2. CDR3 amino acids: CASSPSGRTDTQYF. The CDR3 DNA is TGTGCCAGCAGCCCTAGCGGGAGGACAGATACGCAGTATTTT.